Below, 27 T cell receptor beta chains from the same sample are listed, as sequenced in a study of naive and memory T cell subsets. The library had UMIs added by 3' ligation of an oligonucleotide to TCR cDNA. Ligated cDNA underwent four rounds of PCR with nested alpha and beta constant region primers and SP2. TCRdb passed the 5' RACE reads through MiXCR, listing each CDR3 protein once. The data show about 60,000 distinct CDR3 sequences, approximately 8% seen once. These TCRs come from a female donor in good health.

This clonotype occurred many times. The chain couples TRBV4-2 to TRBJ2-1, with 12 bases matching TRBD2. The CDR3 length is 18 residues. J gave up 5 bases and V 4 bases, and 12 bases lay outside the gene matches. Germline CDR1 LGHNA, CDR2 YNFKEQ. The CDR3 sequence: CASSPGLAGMRSHNEQFF. The CDR3 nucleotides read TGTGCCAGCAGCCCAGGACTAGCGGGGATGAGGTCCCACAATGAGCAGTTCTTC.

A few counts support this clonotype. V usage is TRBV7-9 and J usage is TRBJ2-1; D ambiguous. The CDR3 covers 11 residues. CDR1 is SEHNR, CDR2 FQNEAQ, per germline (reference sequence). V was pared by 7 bases and J by 4 bases, with 5 bases between. CDR3 coding DNA: TGTGCCAGCAAACTATACAATGAGCAGTTCTTC. It is translated as CASKLYNEQFF.

This clonotype came up a few times. The chain links TRBV7-2 to TRBJ2-3; TRBD2 is a possible D gene (6 bases). This CDR3 has 16 amino acids. Trimming removed 5 bases from V and 0 bases from J, with 15 bases in between. The germline V gene has CDR1 SGHTA and CDR2 FQGNSA. The CDR3 region has the DNA TGTGCCAGCAGCCCATGGGCGGGGCCTAGCACAGATACGCAGTATTTT. It encodes CASSPWAGPSTDTQYF.

This clonotype was counted a few times. V and J are TRBV12-3 or TRBV12-4 and TRBJ1-5; D unclear. The CDR3 is made up of 15 amino acids. Trimming pared 5 bases from V and 3 bases from J, leaving 14 bases between. CDR3 sequence reads: CASSLHGLANQPQHF. The CDR3, as DNA: TGTGCCAGCAGTCTGCATGGCTTGGCCAATCAGCCCCAGCATTTT.

The chain has TRBV7-2 and TRBJ1-5, with 8 bases aligning to TRBD1. There are 15 residues in the CDR3. V lost 0 bases and J lost 7; bases outside the gene matches: 5. From germline, CDR1 is SGHTA and CDR2 FQGNSA. CDR3 bases: TGTGCCAGCAGCTTAGCCCAGGGGGCGGGGCAGCCCCAGCATTTT. It translates to CASSLAQGAGQPQHF.

V and J are TRBV11-2 and TRBJ2-3, with D perhaps TRBD1 (5 bases). V lost 4 bases to trimming and J lost 3 bases, with 11 bases between them. Per germline, CDR1 SGHAT and CDR2 FQNNGV. The CDR3 covers 14 residues. CDR3 DNA: TGTGCCAGCAGCTCTACAGGAGAAACAGATACGCAGTATTTT. Amino acids: CASSSTGETDTQYF.

The table lists this clonotype with a few counts. The chain is built from TRBV28 and TRBJ2-7; D is undetermined. The germline V and J ends were trimmed by 5 bases and 0 bases, with 5 bases remaining between them. The length of the CDR3 is 12 residues. Germline loops: CDR1 MDHEN, CDR2 SYDVKM. The CDR3 DNA sequence: TGTGCCAGCAGTGGGAACTCCTACGAGCAGTACTTC. Encoded protein: CASSGNSYEQYF.

This clonotype was seen at least ten times. The chain employs TRBV15 and TRBJ2-7; tentative D call: TRBD2 (6 bases). The CDR3 has 14 residues. V dropped 6 bases and J dropped 2 bases, with 14 bases sitting between them. The germline gives CDR1 LNHNV, CDR2 YYDKDF (reference sequence). For the CDR3, the DNA is TGTGCCACCAGGAAAGGGCGGGGTACCTACGAGCAGTACTTC. Translation gives CATRKGRGTYEQYF.

The V and J genes are TRBV20-1 and TRBJ2-2; possibly TRBD2 for D (7 bases). Trimming took off 3 bases at V and 3 bases at J, with 14 bases between the two ends. CDR1 and CDR2 (germline): DFQATT, SNEGSKA (reference sequence). The CDR3 contains 15 residues. The CDR3 is CSARDTGGHTGELFF. The DNA for the CDR3 is TGCAGTGCTAGGGATACCGGGGGGCACACCGGGGAGCTGTTTTTT.

This clonotype was recorded a few times. The V and J genes are TRBV27 and TRBJ2-1; possible D gene TRBD2, 6 bases. CDR3 length: 14 amino acids. Germline V gene data show CDR1 as MNHEY and CDR2 as SMNVEV (reference sequence). Between the trimmed V and J ends, which lost 5 bases and 8 bases, there was a span of 16 bases. The CDR3 reads CASSTGLLYHEQFF. In nucleotides, the CDR3 is TGTGCCAGCAGTACGGGACTCCTGTACCATGAGCAGTTCTTC.

This clonotype has just a few counts. The V call is TRBV7-8, the J call TRBJ2-7, with D perhaps matching TRBD1 (6 bases). The V end lost 3 bases, the J end lost 0 bases, and 12 bases lay between the germline ends. From germline, CDR1 is SGHVS and CDR2 FQNEAQ. The CDR3 has 15 residues. The CDR3 nucleotides read TGTGCCAGCAGCTTCGAACAGGGATTCTCCTACGAGCAGTACTTC. It encodes CASSFEQGFSYEQYF.

The V call is TRBV5-1, the J call TRBJ1-1; no firm D call. The V and J ends lost 4 bases and 2 bases respectively, with 6 bases between them. Germline CDR1 and CDR2: SGHRS and YFSETQ. This CDR3 comprises 12 residues. Written as DNA, the CDR3 is TGCGCCAGCAGCGTTGACAACACTGAAGCTTTCTTT. It codes for CASSVDNTEAFF.

This clonotype was detected a few times. This rearrangement joins TRBV6-5 to TRBJ2-7, with 10 bases matching TRBD2. Trimming at V came to 6 bases and at J to 0 bases, leaving 14 bases not matched to a gene. The CDR3 consists of 18 residues. Germline CDR1 is MNHEY and CDR2 is SVGAGI. CDR3: CASSQIGSGGTSSYEQYF. The CDR3 DNA reads TGTGCCAGCAGCCAAATCGGTAGCGGGGGGACGAGCTCCTACGAGCAGTACTTC.

CDR3 protein: CAWGHGPDTQYF. DNA of the CDR3: TGTGCCTGGGGCCACGGTCCAGATACGCAGTATTTT. V is TRBV30 and J is TRBJ2-3; D gene ambiguous. The V and J ends lost 5 bases and 4 bases respectively, with 10 bases between them. CDR1 GTSNPN and CDR2 SVGIG come from the germline V gene (reference sequence). The CDR3 consists of 12 residues.

This clonotype was seen a handful of times. This chain links TRBV4-2 with TRBJ2-7; 9 bases line up with TRBD2. Trimming at V came to 5 bases and at J to 1 base, leaving 6 bases not matched to a gene. The CDR3 length is 15 residues. Germline CDR1 reads LGHNA; CDR2 reads YNFKEQ. The CDR3, as DNA: TGTGCCAGCAGCTTTAGCGGGAGTTCTTCCTACGAGCAGTACTTC. Protein product: CASSFSGSSSYEQYF.

The sample holds many counts of this clonotype. CDR3 bases: TGTGCCAGCAGCCCGGTTGGGGAAGAGGTCGGCGAAGAGACCCAGTACTTC. This codes for CASSPVGEEVGEETQYF. The chain employs TRBV7-3 and TRBJ2-5; D unresolved. V was trimmed by 5 bases and J by 3 bases, leaving 22 bases between them. The length of the CDR3 is 17 residues. Germline V gene lookup returns CDR1 SGHTA and CDR2 FQGTGA.

This clonotype was found a few times. The chain is built from TRBV14 and TRBJ1-5; D not certain. Trimming cost V 4 bases and J 2 bases, with 6 bases left between them. The CDR3 totals 13 residues. Per germline, CDR1 SGHDN and CDR2 FVKESK. CDR3 sequence (DNA): TGTGCCAGCAGCCCATCCGGCAATCAGCCCCAGCATTTT. It translates to CASSPSGNQPQHF.

This clonotype was seen many times. This chain joins TRBV20-1 and TRBJ2-2, with 8 bases aligning to TRBD2. The CDR3 covers 15 residues. CDR1 and CDR2 from the germline V gene are DFQATT and SNEGSKA (reference sequence). V shed 3 bases, J shed 5 bases, and the junction held 8 bases outside the gene matches. In DNA, the CDR3 is TGCAGTGCTAGGATCAGCGGGAGAGAGACCGGGGAGCTGTTTTTT. As protein: CSARISGRETGELFF.

At least ten counts were recorded for this clonotype. The chain is built from TRBV24-1 and TRBJ1-5; tentatively, D is TRBD1 (6 bases). V was clipped by 4 bases and J by 7 bases, with 19 bases between them. The germline V gene encodes CDR1 KGHDR and CDR2 SFDVKD. This CDR3 contains 16 residues. The CDR3 spells CATSDYPQGTDQPQHF. The CDR3 coding sequence is TGTGCCACCAGTGACTATCCACAGGGAACGGACCAGCCCCAGCATTTT.

The sample holds a few counts of this clonotype. One junction end disagrees with the germline gene, perhaps due to a read error. The V and J genes are TRBV7-7 and TRBJ2-1; no definite D call. CDR3 size: 13 residues. Germline CDR1 is SSHAT and CDR2 is FNYEAQ (reference sequence). DNA of the CDR3: TGTGCTAGCAGCTTAGTCTACAGTGGTGAGCAGTTCTTC. This translates into CASSLVYSGEQFF.

About this clonotype: A junction end diverges from the germline sequence, so it may reflect a read error. The rearrangement joins TRBV6-5 to TRBJ2-1; tentatively, D is TRBD1 or TRBD2 (5 bases each). This CDR3 has 15 residues. Germline CDR1 and CDR2: MNHEY and SVGAGI. The CDR3 region has the DNA TGTGCCAGCAGTTACCGGATTGGGACCCGGCGGCAGTTGGTCTTC. Its protein product is CASSYRIGTRRQLVF.

This clonotype occurred a few times. The genes are TRBV5-1 and TRBJ2-7; D remains unclear. Trimming removed 3 bases at V and 2 bases at J, with 9 bases between. The CDR3 length is 13 residues. Germline-derived CDR1 and CDR2 are SGHRS and YFSETQ. For the CDR3, the DNA is TGCGCCAGCAGCTACGAACTAACCTACGAGCAGTACTTC. Translated, it gives CASSYELTYEQYF.

This chain links TRBV6-5 with TRBJ2-1; TRBD2 matches at 7 bases. V trimming: 6 bases; J trimming: 4 bases; junction bases outside the gene matches: 6. There are 14 residues in the CDR3. The germline V gene encodes CDR1 MNHEY and CDR2 SVGAGI. The CDR3 sequence is CASRPGLTYNEQFF. The CDR3 bases are TGTGCCAGCAGGCCGGGACTAACTTACAATGAGCAGTTCTTC.

There are many counts of this clonotype. V gene TRBV7-9 combines with J gene TRBJ1-5; tentative D call: TRBD1 (5 bases). The CDR3 consists of 15 residues. Germline CDR1 reads SEHNR; CDR2 reads FQNEAQ (reference sequence). The V gene lost 5 bases and the J gene lost 7 bases, with 18 bases spanning the gap. The CDR3 loop is CASSEGTGREQPQHF. As DNA, the CDR3 is TGTGCCAGCAGCGAAGGGACGGGGAGGGAGCAGCCCCAGCATTTT.

This rearrangement joins TRBV5-1 to TRBJ2-2; the match to TRBD1 covers 12 bases. Germline assignment: CDR1 SGHRS and CDR2 YFSETQ. The CDR3 sequence is 16 residues long. The junction had 7 bases not matched to a gene; V was cut back by 4 bases and J by 6 bases. The CDR3 nucleotides read TGCGCCAGCAGCGACCGGGACAGGGGGCGTCCCGGGGAGCTGTTTTTT. Its protein is CASSDRDRGRPGELFF.

The rearrangement links TRBV29-1 to TRBJ2-7; 7 nucleotides agree with TRBD1. Germline trimming cut 3 bases from V and 2 bases from J; bases unmatched to any gene: 1. CDR1 SQVTM and CDR2 ANQGSEA come from the germline V gene. The CDR3 length is 12 residues. The CDR3 DNA sequence: TGCAGCGTTGATCAGGGGGCCTACGAGCAGTACTTC. This encodes CSVDQGAYEQYF.

A few counts support this clonotype. This sequence joins TRBV27 and TRBJ2-3; the match to TRBD1 covers 9 bases. Trimming took 3 bases from V and 3 from J; bases not matched to a gene: 13. Germline V gene lookup returns CDR1 MNHEY and CDR2 SMNVEV (reference sequence). The CDR3 is 18 amino acids. In nucleotides, the CDR3 is TGTGCCAGCAGTTTCGCGCTCGCCGGGACAGGGATGACAGATACGCAGTATTTT. This gives the protein CASSFALAGTGMTDTQYF.